The 2 T cell receptor beta chains listed next were all sequenced from one sample in a study of patients and donors after allogeneic stem cell transplantation. One entry per CDR3 protein, called by TCRdb with MiXCR from the RT-PCR reads. This sample has approximately 98,000 distinct CDR3 sequences; 35% occur once, and the top ten carry around 30%. Sequenced sample: blood, either unsorted or a sorted T cell fraction (not recorded which). Every receptor here comes from a human donor who was either an allogeneic HSCT recipient or a stem cell or donor lymphocyte infusion donor (not recorded which). It is not recorded whose cells these are; they may come from a transplant donor.

The chain employs TRBV29-1 and TRBJ1-5; no clear D. This CDR3 has 11 residues. CDR1 SQVTM and CDR2 ANQGSEA come from the germline V gene. The V gene lost 5 bases and the J gene lost 6 bases, with 8 bases spanning the gap. The chain's CDR3 is CSVMLRQPQHF. CDR3 bases: TGCAGCGTTATGCTTCGTCAGCCCCAGCATTTT.

V is TRBV7-2 and J is TRBJ1-2; D not resolved. Trimming left V 1 base short and J 8 bases short, with 5 bases between. CDR1 and CDR2 from the germline V gene are SGHTA and FQGNSA. The CDR3 is made up of 11 amino acids. CDR3 nucleotides: TGTGCCAGCAGCTTAGATAGGGGCTACACCTTC. It yields the protein CASSLDRGYTF.